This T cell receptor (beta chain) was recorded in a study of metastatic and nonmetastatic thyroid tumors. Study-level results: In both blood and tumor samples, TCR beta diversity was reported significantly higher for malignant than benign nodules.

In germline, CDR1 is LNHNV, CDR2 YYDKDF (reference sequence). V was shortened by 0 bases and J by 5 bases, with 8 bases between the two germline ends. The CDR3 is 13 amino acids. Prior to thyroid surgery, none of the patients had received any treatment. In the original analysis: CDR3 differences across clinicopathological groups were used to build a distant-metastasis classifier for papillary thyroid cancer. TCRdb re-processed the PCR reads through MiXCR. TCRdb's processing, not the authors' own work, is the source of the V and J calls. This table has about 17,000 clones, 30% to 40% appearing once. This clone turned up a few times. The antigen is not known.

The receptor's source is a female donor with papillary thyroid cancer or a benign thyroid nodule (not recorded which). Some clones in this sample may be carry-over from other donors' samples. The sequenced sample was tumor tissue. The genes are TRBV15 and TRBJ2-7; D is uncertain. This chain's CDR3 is CATSRDLRNEQYF. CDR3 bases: TGTGCCACCAGCAGAGATTTAAGGAACGAGCAGTACTTC.